Sequencing of this T cell receptor (beta chain) was carried out in a study of identical twins. This clonotype was counted at least ten times. TCRdb ran MiXCR on the 5' RACE reads and lists one entry per CDR3 protein. The profile covers some 900,000 distinct CDR3 sequences, with about 12% appearing a single time and around 1.6% taken by the ten largest. The germline V and J ends were trimmed by 1 base and 4 bases, with 17 bases remaining between them. The CDR3 loop spans 17 amino acids. Germline loops: CDR1 SEHNR, CDR2 FQNEAQ (reference sequence). This sample also appeared in a second study, on yellow fever vaccine responses in identical twins.

The sequencing sample was made of PBMCs. This receptor was obtained from a woman aged 18-35 years in good health. The chain employs TRBV7-9 and TRBJ2-1; possibly TRBD1 for D (5 bases). The CDR3 sequence: CASSLGPRDPLYNEQFF. The CDR3 DNA is TGTGCCAGCAGCTTAGGTCCCAGGGATCCATTATACAATGAGCAGTTCTTC.